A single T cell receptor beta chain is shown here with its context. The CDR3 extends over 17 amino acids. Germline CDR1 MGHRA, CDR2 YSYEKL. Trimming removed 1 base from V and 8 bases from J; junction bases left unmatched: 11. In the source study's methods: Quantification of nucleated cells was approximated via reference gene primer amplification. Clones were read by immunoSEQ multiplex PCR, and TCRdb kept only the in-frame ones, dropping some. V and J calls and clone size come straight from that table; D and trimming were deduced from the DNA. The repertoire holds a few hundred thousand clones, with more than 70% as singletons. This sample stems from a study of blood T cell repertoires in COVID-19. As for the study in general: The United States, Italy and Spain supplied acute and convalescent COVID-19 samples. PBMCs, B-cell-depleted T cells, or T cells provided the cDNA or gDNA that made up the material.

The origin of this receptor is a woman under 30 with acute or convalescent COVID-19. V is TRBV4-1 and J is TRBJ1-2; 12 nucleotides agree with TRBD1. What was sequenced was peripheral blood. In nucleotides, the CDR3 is TGCGCCAGCAGCCAAGGCGGGACAGGGGGCCTCTTAGAGGGCTACACCTTC. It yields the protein CASSQGGTGGLLEGYTF.